The entry below gives a single TCR beta chain sequence along with its context. Its antigen is unidentified. A much larger clone is a single base away; this may be a read error. This record belongs to a study of molecular identifiers for immune sequencing clone quantification. Points from the study as a whole: Whereas naive cells kept under 1% of molecules in clones above 20 RNA copies, such clones held over 99% in effectors.

As previously described, bulk TCR libraries were made using listed TCR primers. TCRdb analysed the PCR reads with MiXCR anew, one entry per CDR3 protein. The sample lists roughly 320,000 distinct CDR3 sequences, roughly a fifth occurring once. This CDR3 contains 15 residues. Germline V CDR1 and CDR2: LGHNT, FRNRAP. For naive CD8 T cells, sorting used the CD8+CD4-CCR7+CD45RA+ phenotype. The specimen sequenced was naive CD8+ T cells from blood, with Jurkat cell RNA spiked in. Subset denoted: FACS-sorted CD8+CD4-CCR7+CD45RA+ naive T cells. The sequence derives from a human donor in good health. Some libraries in this study had Jurkat cell RNA spiked in. The chain combines TRBV12-5 with TRBJ1-4; TRBD1 is a possible D gene (5 bases). The chain's CDR3 is CAGGLATGTDEKLFF. The CDR3 nucleotides read TGTGCTGGTGGTTTGGCTACAGGAACGGACGAAAAACTGTTTTTT.